This TCR beta chain was documented in a study of blood T cells in healthy people across ages. Using a J-beta primer mix together with a sample-barcoded 5' primer, a second PCR was run for roughly 7 to 12 cycles. MiXCR, run by TCRdb on the 5' RACE reads, gives a single entry per CDR3 protein. The sample gives around 1.5 million distinct CDR3 sequences, roughly 40% of which show up once; 7.9% is in the top ten. V gave up 4 bases and J gave up 4 bases, with 24 bases separating them. The germline gives CDR1 SGDLS, CDR2 YYNGEE. This CDR3 is 18 amino acids long. Sequencing was performed on blood. The J gene is TRBJ2-1, the V gene TRBV9; possible D gene TRBD1, 8 bases. This receptor was identified in a woman younger than 30 in good health. The CDR3 loop is CASSPSAYTGGGYNEQFF. DNA for the CDR3: TGTGCCAGCAGCCCAAGCGCCTATACAGGGGGAGGGTACAATGAGCAGTTCTTC. Full variable domain (missing parts from reference TRBV9 and TRBJ2-1): DSGVTQTPKHLITATGQRVTLRCSPRSGDLSVYWYQQSLDQGLQFLIQYYNGEERAKGNILERFSAQQFPDLHSELNLSSLELGDSALYFCASSPSAYTGGGYNEQFFGPGTRLTVL.